This T cell receptor (beta chain) originates from a study of OX40 agonist ivuxolimab in advanced cancers. About the research overall: Ivuxolimab, an antibody that agonizes OX40 (CD134), was administered to the patients. Cancers in dose escalation were hepatocellular, melanoma, renal cell and head and neck.

The CDR3 loop spans 14 amino acids. Germline CDR1 is MDHEN and CDR2 is SYDVKM. V was trimmed by 5 bases and J by 4 bases, leaving 13 bases between them. Sequencing was performed with immunoSEQ multiplex PCR; in TCRdb, only in-frame clones are kept and a portion is missing. The sample contains some 77,000 clones, more than 75% of which appear only once. V usage is TRBV28 and J usage is TRBJ2-3; tentative D call: TRBD1 (5 bases). Sequenced here: CD4+ or CD8+ T cells sorted from blood, sampled in a trial of the OX40 agonist ivuxolimab. This receptor was obtained from an adult with an advanced solid tumor such as melanoma, head and neck, liver or kidney cancer. The DNA of the CDR3 is TGTGCCAGCAGTACCTACAGCAGGGCAGATACGCAGTATTTT. Translation gives CASSTYSRADTQYF.